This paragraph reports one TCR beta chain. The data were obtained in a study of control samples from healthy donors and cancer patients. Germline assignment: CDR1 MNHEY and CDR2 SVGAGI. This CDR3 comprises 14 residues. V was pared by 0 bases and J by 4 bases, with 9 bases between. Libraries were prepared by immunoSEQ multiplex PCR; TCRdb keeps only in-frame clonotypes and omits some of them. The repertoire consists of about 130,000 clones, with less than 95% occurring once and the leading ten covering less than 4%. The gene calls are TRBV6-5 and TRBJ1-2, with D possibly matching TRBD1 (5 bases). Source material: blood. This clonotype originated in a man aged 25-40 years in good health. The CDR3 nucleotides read TGTGCCAGCAGTTACTCCCGGGACGGCTATGGCTACACCTTC. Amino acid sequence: CASSYSRDGYGYTF.